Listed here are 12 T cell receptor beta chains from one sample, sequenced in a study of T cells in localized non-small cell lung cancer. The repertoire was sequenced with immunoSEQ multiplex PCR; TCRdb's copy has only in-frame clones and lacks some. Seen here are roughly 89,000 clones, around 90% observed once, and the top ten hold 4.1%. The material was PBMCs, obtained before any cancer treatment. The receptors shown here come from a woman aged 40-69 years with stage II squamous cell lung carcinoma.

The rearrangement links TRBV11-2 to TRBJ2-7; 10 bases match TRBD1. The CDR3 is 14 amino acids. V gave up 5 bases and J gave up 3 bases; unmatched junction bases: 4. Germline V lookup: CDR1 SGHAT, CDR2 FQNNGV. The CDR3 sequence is CASSRDRGNYEQYF. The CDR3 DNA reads TGTGCCAGCAGCCGGGACAGGGGAAACTACGAGCAGTACTTC.

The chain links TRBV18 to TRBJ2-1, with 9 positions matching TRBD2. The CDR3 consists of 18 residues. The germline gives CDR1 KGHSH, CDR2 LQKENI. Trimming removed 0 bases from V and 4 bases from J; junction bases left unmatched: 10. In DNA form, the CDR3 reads TGTGCCAGCTCACCACCGTTAATGGGCGGGAGGGTATACAATGAGCAGTTCTTC. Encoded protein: CASSPPLMGGRVYNEQFF.

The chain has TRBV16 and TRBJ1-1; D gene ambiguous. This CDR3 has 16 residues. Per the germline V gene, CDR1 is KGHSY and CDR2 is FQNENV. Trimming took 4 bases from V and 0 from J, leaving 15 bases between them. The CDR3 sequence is CASSREPDGLNTEAFF. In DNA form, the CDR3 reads TGTGCCAGCAGCCGGGAACCGGACGGATTGAACACTGAAGCTTTCTTT.

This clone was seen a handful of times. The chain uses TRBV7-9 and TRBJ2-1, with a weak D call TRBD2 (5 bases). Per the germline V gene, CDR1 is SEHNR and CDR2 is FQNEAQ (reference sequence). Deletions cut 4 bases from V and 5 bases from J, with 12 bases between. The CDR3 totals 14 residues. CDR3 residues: CASSSRTLDNEQFF. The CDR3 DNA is TGTGCCAGCAGCTCAAGGACTTTAGACAATGAGCAGTTCTTC.

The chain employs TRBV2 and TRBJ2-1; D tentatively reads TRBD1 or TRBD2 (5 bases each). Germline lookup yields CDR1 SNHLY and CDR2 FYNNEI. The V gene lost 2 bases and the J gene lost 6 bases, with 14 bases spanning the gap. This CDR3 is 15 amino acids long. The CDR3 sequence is CASSEWQGVSNEQFF. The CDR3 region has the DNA TGTGCCAGCAGTGAATGGCAGGGAGTTTCCAATGAGCAGTTCTTC.

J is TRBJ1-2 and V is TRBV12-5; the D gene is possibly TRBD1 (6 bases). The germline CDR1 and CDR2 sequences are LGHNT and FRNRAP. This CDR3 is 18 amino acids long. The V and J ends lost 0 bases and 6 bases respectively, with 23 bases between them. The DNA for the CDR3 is TGTGCTAGTGGTTTGGTATCGGGGGGCCTCTTTCGGCTCAATGGCTACACCTTC. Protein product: CASGLVSGGLFRLNGYTF.

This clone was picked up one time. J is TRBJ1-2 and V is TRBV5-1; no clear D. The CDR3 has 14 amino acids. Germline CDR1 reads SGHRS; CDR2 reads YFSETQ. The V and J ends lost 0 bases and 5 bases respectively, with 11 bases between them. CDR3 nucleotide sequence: TGCGCCAGCAGCTTGGCTACCGGCGGGTATGGCTACACCTTC. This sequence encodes CASSLATGGYGYTF.

The DNA for the CDR3 is TGTGCCAGCTCAGCGCAGGCCCTACAAAACGAGCAGTACTTC. Amino acid sequence: CASSAQALQNEQYF. The chain couples TRBV18 to TRBJ2-7; D remains unclear. This CDR3 has 14 amino acids. Trimming left V 5 bases short and J 5 bases short, with 16 bases between. Per germline, CDR1 KGHSH and CDR2 LQKENI.

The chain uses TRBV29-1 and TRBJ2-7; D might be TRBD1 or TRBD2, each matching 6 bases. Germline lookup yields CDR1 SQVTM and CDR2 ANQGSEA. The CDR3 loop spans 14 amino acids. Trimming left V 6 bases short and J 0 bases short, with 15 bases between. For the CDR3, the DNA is TGCAGCGTGGGGGGCGCGGGCTACTCCTACGAGCAGTACTTC. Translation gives CSVGGAGYSYEQYF.

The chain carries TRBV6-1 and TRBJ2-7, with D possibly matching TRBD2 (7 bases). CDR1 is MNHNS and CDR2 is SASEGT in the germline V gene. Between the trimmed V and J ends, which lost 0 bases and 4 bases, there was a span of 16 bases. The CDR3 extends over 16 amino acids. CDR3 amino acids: CASSEAVGGASYEQYF. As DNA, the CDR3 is TGTGCCAGCAGTGAAGCCGTGGGGGGGGCCTCTTACGAGCAGTACTTC.

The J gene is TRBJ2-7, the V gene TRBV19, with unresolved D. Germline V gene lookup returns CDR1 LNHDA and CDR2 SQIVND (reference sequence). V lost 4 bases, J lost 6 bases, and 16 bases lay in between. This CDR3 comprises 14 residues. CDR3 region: CASSTTQELLEQYF. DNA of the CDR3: TGTGCCAGTAGTACCACCCAGGAGCTTCTCGAGCAGTACTTC. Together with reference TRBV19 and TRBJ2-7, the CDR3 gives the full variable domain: DGGITQSPKYLFRKEGQNVTLSCEQNLNHDAMYWYRQDPGQGLRLIYYSQIVNDFQKGDIAEGYSVSREKKESFPLTVTSAQKNPTAFYLCASSTTQELLEQYFGPGTRLTVT.

The CDR3 nucleotides are TGCGCCAGCAGCTTGGTCTCTAGCGGGGGATACAATGAGCAGTTCTTC. Translating it yields CASSLVSSGGYNEQFF. The chain uses TRBV5-1 and TRBJ2-1; 10 positions match TRBD2. Trimming cost V 0 bases and J 4 bases; bases outside gene matches: 4. The CDR3 runs 16 residues. CDR1 and CDR2 (germline): SGHRS, YFSETQ.